Listed below are T cell receptor beta chains from one sample, sequenced in a study of blood T cell repertoires in COVID-19. Libraries were prepared by immunoSEQ multiplex PCR; TCRdb keeps only in-frame clonotypes and omits some of them. The sample yields some 150,000 clones, roughly 88% seen once. The specimen was peripheral blood. These receptors were obtained from a woman in her sixties with acute or convalescent COVID-19. The conserved cysteine and the conserved F or W are not part of the CDR3 here. Fields, in order: V gene, CDR3 protein.

TRBV15	ATSRGQGIAGELF
TRBV19	ASSSSPLQDQPQH
TRBV19	ASSIIRGRINEQY
TRBV7-8	ASRPPTGPGANVLT
TRBV5-4	ASSLETGTYEQY
TRBV10-3	AISDLAGGATDTQY
TRBV6-5	ASSYSTGGYGYT
TRBV4-2	ASSQDRAVAYEQY
TRBV3-1/TRBV3-2	ASSPWTGLAKNIQY
TRBV6-5	ASSRGGQLNQPQH
TRBV4-1	ASSEQGLTSYNSPLH
TRBV5-4	ASSLQETQY
TRBV11-3	ASSNRGPTQY
TRBV18	ASSPTPPGYTEAF
TRBV7-9	ASTLFPYEQY
TRBV5-1	ASSFGARGPTEAF
TRBV5-5	ASSLTGGNTIY
TRBV19	ASSMIQETVSNQPQH
TRBV20-1	SARDNRDN
TRBV6-5	ASYKQGYNSPLH
TRBV18	ASSPQTGDYGYT
TRBV7-2	ASSLDGGLTDTQY
TRBV14	ASSQVRGGETQY
TRBV7-2	ASSLVTGTDTQY
TRBV12-3/TRBV12-4	ASSLVPNEAF
TRBV4-1	ASSPRDTEFYEQY
TRBV5-1	ASSREGVNNQETQY
TRBV19	ASSPFGGTYQDRGNQPQH
TRBV10-3	AVGSASGGIRTGELF
TRBV6-5	ASKGSERYGYT
TRBV7-9	ASSPSANTGELF
TRBV6-5	ASSVGQGANYGYT
TRBV7-2	ASSLVGTESSYEQY
TRBV6-5	ASSYSSGDIPRF
TRBV6-4	ASSGPSGKRYGYT
TRBV9	ASSPGTGGSYEQY
TRBV2	ASSELARANEQF
TRBV27	ASSLGPNTGELF
TRBV20-1	SASIGQGVGEQY
TRBV5-1	ASNNPDRVAGYT
TRBV7-9	ASSFLTSGGTEAF
TRBV10-3	AISGDRGDEKLF
TRBV23-1	ASSQSGRDRGSPSGANVLT
TRBV20-1	SASREDREYSQH
TRBV11-2	ASSPEGAGELF
TRBV7-3	ASSLLTGGRNEQF
TRBV6-5	ASSYGGLSGNTIY
TRBV6-5	ASNRDRVGNSPLH
TRBV9	ASSARPGGGTGELF
TRBV3-1/TRBV3-2	ASSQEGAETQY
TRBV7-2	ASSLSGFTDTQY
TRBV6-4	ASSVILDRGYSYEQY
TRBV30	AWSVVGGSNTGELF
TRBV6-6	ASSSIDSSYNSPLH
TRBV13	ASSSYNRLSYTEAF
TRBV5-1	ASSLGDRGYGYT
TRBV7-9	ASSTLDREQY
TRBV7-6	ASSLGSGGNYEQY
TRBV7-9	ASSLDIDGYT